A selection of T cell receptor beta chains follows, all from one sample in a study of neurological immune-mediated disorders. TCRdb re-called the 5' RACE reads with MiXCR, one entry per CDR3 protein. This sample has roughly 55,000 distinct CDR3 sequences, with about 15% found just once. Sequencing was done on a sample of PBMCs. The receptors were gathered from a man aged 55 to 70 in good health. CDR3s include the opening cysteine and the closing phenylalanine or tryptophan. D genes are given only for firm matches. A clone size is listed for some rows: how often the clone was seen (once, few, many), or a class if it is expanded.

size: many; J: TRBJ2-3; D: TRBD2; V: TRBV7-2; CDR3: CASSIGLGFTDTQYF; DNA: TGTGCCAGCAGCATAGGACTAGGATTCACAGATACGCAGTATTTT
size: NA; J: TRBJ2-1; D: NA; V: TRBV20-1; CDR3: CSALGGAHHNEQFF; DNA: TGCAGTGCTCTGGGAGGAGCACACCACAATGAGCAGTTCTTC
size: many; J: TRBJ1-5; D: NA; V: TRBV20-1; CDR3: CSAVGAPNQPQHF; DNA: TGCAGTGCAGTAGGGGCCCCCAATCAGCCCCAGCATTTT
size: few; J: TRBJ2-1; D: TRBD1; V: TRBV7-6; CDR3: CASSLAGGLNEQFF; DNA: TGTGCCAGCAGCTTGGCAGGGGGCCTAAATGAGCAGTTCTTC
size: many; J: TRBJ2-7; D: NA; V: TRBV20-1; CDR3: CSARPGTPGTYEQYF; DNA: TGCAGTGCTAGGCCCGGGACGCCCGGGACCTACGAGCAGTACTTC
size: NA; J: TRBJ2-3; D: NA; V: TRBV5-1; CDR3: CASSLGPQGVNTDTQYF; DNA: TGCGCCAGCAGCTTAGGGCCACAGGGCGTCAACACAGATACGCAGTATTTT
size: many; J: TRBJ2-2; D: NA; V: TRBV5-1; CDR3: CASSLTGSGTGELFF; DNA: TGCGCCAGCAGCTTAACAGGGTCCGGCACCGGGGAGCTGTTTTTT
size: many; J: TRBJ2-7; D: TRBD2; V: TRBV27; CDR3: CASSLSGRARSYEQYF; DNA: TGTGCCAGCAGTTTAAGCGGGAGGGCCCGTTCCTACGAGCAGTACTTC
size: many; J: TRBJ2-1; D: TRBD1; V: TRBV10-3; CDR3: CAISPGTGAGEEQFF; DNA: TGTGCCATCAGTCCCGGGACAGGGGCAGGTGAAGAGCAGTTCTTC
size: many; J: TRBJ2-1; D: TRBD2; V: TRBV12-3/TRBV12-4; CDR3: CASSLAGGGYNEQFF; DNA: TGTGCCAGCAGTTTGGCCGGGGGGGGTTACAATGAGCAGTTCTTC
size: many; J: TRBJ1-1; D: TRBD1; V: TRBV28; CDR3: CASSTLRTGAPNTEAFF; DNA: TGTGCCAGCAGTACTCTTCGGACAGGGGCTCCGAACACTGAAGCTTTCTTT
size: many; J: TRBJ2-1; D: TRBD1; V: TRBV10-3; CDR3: CAIRAGQGVSYNEQFF; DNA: TGTGCCATCAGAGCGGGACAGGGGGTGAGTTACAATGAGCAGTTCTTC
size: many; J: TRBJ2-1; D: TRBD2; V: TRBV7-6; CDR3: CASRSLRGDGNEQFF; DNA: TGTGCCAGCAGATCGCTCCGGGGGGACGGGAATGAGCAGTTCTTC
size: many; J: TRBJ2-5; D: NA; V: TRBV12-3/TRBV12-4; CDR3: CASSEYRARTQYF; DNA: TGTGCCAGCAGTGAGTACAGGGCTCGGACCCAGTACTTC
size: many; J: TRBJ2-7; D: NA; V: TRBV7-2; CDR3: CASSANAVGNEQYF; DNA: TGTGCCAGCAGCGCAAACGCGGTAGGGAACGAGCAGTACTTC
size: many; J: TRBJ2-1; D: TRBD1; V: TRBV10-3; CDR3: CAISESTPRGHTNEQFF; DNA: TGTGCCATCAGTGAGTCGACTCCCAGGGGGCACACCAATGAGCAGTTCTTC
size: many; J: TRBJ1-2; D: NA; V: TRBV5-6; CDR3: CASSLRQGINYGYTF; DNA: TGTGCCAGCAGCTTGAGGCAGGGCATTAACTATGGCTACACCTTC
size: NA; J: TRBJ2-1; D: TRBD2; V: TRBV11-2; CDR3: CASRWDSGSVGEQFF; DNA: TGTGCCAGCAGATGGGATAGCGGGAGTGTCGGTGAGCAGTTCTTC
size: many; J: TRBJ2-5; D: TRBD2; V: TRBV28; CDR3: CASSFLAGEERETQYF; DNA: TGTGCCAGCAGTTTTTTAGCGGGAGAAGAGCGGGAGACCCAGTACTTC
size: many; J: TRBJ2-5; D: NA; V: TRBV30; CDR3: CACYHTGETQYF; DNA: TGTGCCTGTTACCACACGGGAGAGACCCAGTACTTC
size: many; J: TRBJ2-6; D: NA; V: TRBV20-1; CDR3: CSARVEADFSGANVLTF; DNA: TGCAGTGCTAGAGTTGAGGCAGACTTCTCTGGGGCCAACGTCCTGACTTTC
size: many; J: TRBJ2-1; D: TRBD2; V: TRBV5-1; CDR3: CASSLGNIAGDRYNEQFF; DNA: TGCGCCAGCAGCTTGGGAAATATAGCGGGAGACCGCTACAATGAGCAGTTCTTC
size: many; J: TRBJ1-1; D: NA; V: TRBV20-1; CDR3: CSASPPIRGRNTEAFF; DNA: TGCAGTGCTAGCCCTCCAATCCGGGGCCGGAACACTGAAGCTTTCTTT
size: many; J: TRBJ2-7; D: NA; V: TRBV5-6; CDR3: CASSLAGVNAWEQYF; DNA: TGTGCCAGCAGCTTGGCAGGAGTAAACGCCTGGGAGCAGTACTTC
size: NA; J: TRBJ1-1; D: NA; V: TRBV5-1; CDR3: CASSAVVRGTEAFF; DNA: TGCGCCAGCAGCGCGGTGGTCCGGGGCACTGAAGCTTTCTTT
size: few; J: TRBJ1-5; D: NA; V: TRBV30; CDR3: CAWSNGNQPQHF; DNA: TGTGCCTGGAGTAACGGGAATCAGCCCCAGCATTTT
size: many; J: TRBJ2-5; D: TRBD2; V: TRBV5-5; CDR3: CASSWGREGETQYF; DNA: TGTGCCAGCAGTTGGGGACGGGAGGGAGAGACCCAGTACTTC
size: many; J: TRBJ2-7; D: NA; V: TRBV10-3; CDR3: CAISEVLVGSRSYEQYF; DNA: TGTGCCATCAGTGAGGTCCTCGTGGGGAGTCGGTCCTACGAGCAGTACTTC
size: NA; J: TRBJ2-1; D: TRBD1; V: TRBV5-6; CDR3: CAITGTADYNEQFF; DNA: TGCGCCATCACCGGGACAGCCGACTACAATGAACAGTTCTTC
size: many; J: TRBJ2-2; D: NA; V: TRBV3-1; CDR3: CASSRIDRELFF; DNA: TGTGCCAGCAGCCGCATCGACCGGGAGCTGTTTTTT
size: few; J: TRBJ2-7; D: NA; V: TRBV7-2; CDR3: CASSPQGGGTYEQYF; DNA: TGTGCCAGCAGCCCTCAAGGGGGGGGAACCTACGAGCAGTACTTC
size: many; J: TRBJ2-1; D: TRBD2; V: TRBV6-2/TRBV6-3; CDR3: CASSYRDSSGRSDNEQFF; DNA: TGTGCCAGCAGTTACCGGGACAGTAGCGGGAGGTCGGACAATGAGCAGTTCTTC
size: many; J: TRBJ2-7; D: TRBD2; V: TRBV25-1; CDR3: CASSEISGSSYEQYF; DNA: TGTGCCAGCAGTGAAATCAGCGGGAGCTCTTACGAGCAGTACTTC
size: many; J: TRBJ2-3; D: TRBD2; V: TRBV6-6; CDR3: CASSYGLAGRRVDTQYF; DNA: TGTGCCAGCAGCTACGGTCTAGCGGGACGGCGCGTAGATACGCAGTATTTT
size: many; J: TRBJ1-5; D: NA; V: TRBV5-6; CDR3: CASSFWQGQYYSNQPQHF; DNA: TGTGCCAGCAGCTTTTGGCAGGGGCAGTACTATAGCAATCAGCCCCAGCATTTT
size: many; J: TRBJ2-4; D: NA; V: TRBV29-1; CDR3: CSTRVRNIQYF; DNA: TGCAGCACCAGGGTGCGAAACATTCAGTACTTC
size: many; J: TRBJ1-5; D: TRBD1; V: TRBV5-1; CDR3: CASSSTGTGNQPQHF; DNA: TGCGCCAGCAGTTCAACCGGGACAGGGAATCAGCCCCAGCATTTT
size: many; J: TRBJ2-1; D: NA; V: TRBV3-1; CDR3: CASSLGGFSYNEQFF; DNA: TGTGCCAGCAGCCTAGGGGGATTCTCCTACAATGAGCAGTTCTTC
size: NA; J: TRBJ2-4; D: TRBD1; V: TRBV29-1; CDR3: CSVQTRTGPGAKNIQYF; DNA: TGCAGCGTCCAAACTCGGACAGGACCGGGGGCCAAAAACATTCAGTACTTC
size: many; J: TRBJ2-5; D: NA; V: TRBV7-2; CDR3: CASSQNPGRAWETQYF; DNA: TGTGCCAGCAGCCAAAACCCCGGCAGGGCTTGGGAGACCCAGTACTTC
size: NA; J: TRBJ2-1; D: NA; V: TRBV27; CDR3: CASSFRAGDYNEQFF; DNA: TGTGCCAGCAGTTTCCGGGCTGGGGACTACAATGAGCAGTTCTTC
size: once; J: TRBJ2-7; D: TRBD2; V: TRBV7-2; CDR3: CASSLGLAGVHDQYF; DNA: TGTGCCAGCAGCTTGGGACTAGCGGGAGTTCACGATCAATACTTC
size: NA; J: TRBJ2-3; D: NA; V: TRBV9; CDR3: CASSLVGNDADTQYF; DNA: TGTGCCAGCAGCTTAGTAGGAAATGACGCAGATACGCAGTATTTT
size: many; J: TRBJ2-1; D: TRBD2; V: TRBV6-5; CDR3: CASTRASGRAGRDEQFF; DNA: TGTGCCAGCACTCGGGCTAGCGGGAGGGCGGGGAGGGATGAGCAGTTCTTC
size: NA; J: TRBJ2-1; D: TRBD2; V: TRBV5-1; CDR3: CASSLGTSWDEQFF; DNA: TGCGCCAGCAGCTTGGGGACTAGCTGGGATGAGCAGTTCTTC
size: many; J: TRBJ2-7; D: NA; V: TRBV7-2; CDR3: CASSLMGALEQYF; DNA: TGTGCCAGCAGCTTAATGGGGGCGCTGGAGCAGTACTTC
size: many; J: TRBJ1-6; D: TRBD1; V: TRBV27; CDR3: CASRLTGDHSPLHF; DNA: TGTGCCAGCAGACTGACAGGGGATCATTCACCCCTCCACTTT
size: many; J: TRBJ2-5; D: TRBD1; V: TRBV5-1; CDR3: CASSWTGGRGETQYF; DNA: TGCGCCAGCAGCTGGACAGGGGGCAGGGGGGAGACCCAGTACTTC
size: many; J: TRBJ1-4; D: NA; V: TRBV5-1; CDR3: CASSPSDRTNEKLFF; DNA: TGCGCCAGCAGCCCCTCGGATAGAACTAATGAAAAACTGTTTTTT
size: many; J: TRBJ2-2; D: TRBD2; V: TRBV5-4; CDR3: CASSLVLAGANTGELFF; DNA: TGTGCCAGCAGCTTGGTACTAGCGGGAGCAAACACCGGGGAGCTGTTTTTT
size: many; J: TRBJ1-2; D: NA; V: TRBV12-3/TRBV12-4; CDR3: CATQPGALRGYTF; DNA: TGTGCCACCCAACCCGGAGCCCTTCGAGGCTACACCTTC
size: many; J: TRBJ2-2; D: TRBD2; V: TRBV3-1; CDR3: CASSQYSSGRNTGELFF; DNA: TGTGCCAGCAGCCAATACTCTAGCGGGAGGAACACCGGGGAGCTGTTTTTT